Following are 9 T cell receptor beta chains from one sample sequenced in a study of shared clonotypes between healthy human individuals. Profiling relied on immunoSEQ multiplex PCR, and the TCRdb table lists in-frame clones only, not all of them. The sample lists under 1,100,000 clones; 75% to 80% were seen once. The material sequenced was memory CD4+ T cells from PBMCs. Subset of the sample: CD45RA-negative fraction. The receptors originated from a man younger than 35 in good health. Some clones in this sample may be carry-over from other donors' samples.

Comment on this clone: A much bigger clone sits one base away, suggesting this may be a read error. Other DNA sequences of this sample code for an identical CDR3. The chain recombines TRBV5-4 with TRBJ2-3; TRBD2 matches 7 bases. The CDR3 is made up of 14 amino acids. Germline CDR1 reads SGHNT; CDR2 reads YYREEE (reference sequence). V trimming: 1 base; J trimming: 1 base; junction bases outside the gene matches: 0. This chain's CDR3 is CASSLTSGTDTQYF. CDR3 sequence (DNA): TGTGCCAGCAGCTTGACTAGCGGCACAGATACGCAGTATTTT.

The chain carries TRBV4-1 and TRBJ1-6; D perhaps matches TRBD1 (5 bases). The length of the CDR3 is 15 residues. V lost 0 bases, J lost 7 bases, and 10 bases lay in between. The germline CDR1 and CDR2 sequences are MGHRA and YSYEKL. The CDR3 nucleotides read TGCGCCAGCAGCCAAGAAACAGGCGGGAATTCACCCCTCCACTTT. Protein product: CASSQETGGNSPLHF.

The gene calls are TRBV19 and TRBJ1-2; D ambiguous. Trimming left V 2 bases short and J 5 bases short, with 12 bases between. The germline gives CDR1 LNHDA, CDR2 SQIVND (reference sequence). This CDR3 contains 14 residues. This CDR3 reads CASSISRLGYGYTF. Here the CDR3 DNA reads TGTGCCAGTAGTATATCCAGGCTGGGGTATGGCTACACCTTC.

This chain uses TRBV28 with TRBJ1-2; the match to TRBD1 covers 7 bases. Germline V gives CDR1 MDHEN, CDR2 SYDVKM. The CDR3 is made up of 14 amino acids. The trim removed 4 bases at V and 3 bases at J, leaving 5 bases unmatched. The CDR3 coding sequence is TGTGCCAGCAGTTCAACCGGGACAGACTATGGCTACACCTTC. It encodes CASSSTGTDYGYTF.

This CDR3 reads CASSFALAGGTDTQYF. CDR3 DNA: TGTGCCAGCAGCTTTGCACTAGCGGGAGGAACAGATACGCAGTATTTT. The chain carries TRBV7-2 and TRBJ2-3; TRBD2 matches at 12 bases. V dropped 3 bases and J dropped 3; count of bases not matched to a gene: 4. In germline, CDR1 is SGHTA, CDR2 FQGNSA. The CDR3 runs to 16 residues.

This clone has just a few counts. V is TRBV5-5 and J is TRBJ2-7; TRBD2 aligns across 8 bases. The CDR3 is 14 residues long. V trimming: 4 bases; J trimming: 6 bases; junction bases outside the gene matches: 9. Per the germline V gene, CDR1 is SGHKS and CDR2 is YYEKEE (reference sequence). The CDR3 sequence is CASSRPGGSGEQYF. In nucleotides, the CDR3 is TGTGCCAGCAGCCGACCGGGAGGGTCGGGCGAGCAGTACTTC.

The chain uses TRBV5-1 and TRBJ2-1, with D tentatively TRBD2 (5 bases). This CDR3 spans 16 amino acids. Trimming removed 0 bases from V and 8 bases from J, with 18 bases in between. Germline V lookup: CDR1 SGHRS, CDR2 YFSETQ. The CDR3 reads CASSLGGIKNADEQFF. As DNA, the CDR3 is TGCGCCAGCAGCTTGGGAGGGATCAAGAATGCCGATGAGCAGTTCTTC.

The chain recombines TRBV28 with TRBJ1-3; no reliable D call. Germline assignment: CDR1 MDHEN and CDR2 SYDVKM. This CDR3 is built from 14 residues. Trimming took 2 bases from V and 7 from J, leaving 12 bases between them. The CDR3 region has the DNA TGTGCCAGCAGTTTAGGCAGGCGCGGCAACACCATATATTTT. It codes for CASSLGRRGNTIYF.

The CDR3 DNA follows: TGTGCCAGCAGTTTATTTCGATCTGGGGCCAACGTCCTGACTTTC. This codes for CASSLFRSGANVLTF. The chain carries TRBV2 and TRBJ2-6, with D unresolved. Trimming stripped 5 bases from V and 1 base from J, with 9 bases between. The CDR3 covers 15 residues. Per the germline V gene, CDR1 is SNHLY and CDR2 is FYNNEI.